This T cell receptor beta chain comes out of a study of technical replicates of blood from a few donors. The method was immunoSEQ multiplex PCR; TCRdb's version includes in-frame clones alone and lacks a portion of them. Here the sample spans fewer than 75,000 clones, approximately 90% being singletons. Germline assignment: CDR1 SGHTA and CDR2 FQGNSA. The CDR3 spans 14 residues. V was clipped by 7 bases and J by 3 bases, with 15 bases between them. The TCR sequence derives from a human donor in good health. Some clones in this sample may be carry-over from other donors' samples. Input material: PBMCs. The chain links TRBV7-2 to TRBJ1-1, with D uncertain. CDR3 DNA sequence: TGTGCCAGCACCCCGCGGCCGGACTACACTGAAGCTTTCTTT. It yields the protein CASTPRPDYTEAFF. Full variable domain (missing parts from reference TRBV7-2 and TRBJ1-1): GAGVSQSPSNKVTEKGKDVELRCDPISGHTALYWYRQSLGQGLEFLIYFQGNSAPDKSGLPSDRFSAERTGGSVSTLTIQRTQQEDSAVYLCASTPRPDYTEAFFGQGTRLTVV.